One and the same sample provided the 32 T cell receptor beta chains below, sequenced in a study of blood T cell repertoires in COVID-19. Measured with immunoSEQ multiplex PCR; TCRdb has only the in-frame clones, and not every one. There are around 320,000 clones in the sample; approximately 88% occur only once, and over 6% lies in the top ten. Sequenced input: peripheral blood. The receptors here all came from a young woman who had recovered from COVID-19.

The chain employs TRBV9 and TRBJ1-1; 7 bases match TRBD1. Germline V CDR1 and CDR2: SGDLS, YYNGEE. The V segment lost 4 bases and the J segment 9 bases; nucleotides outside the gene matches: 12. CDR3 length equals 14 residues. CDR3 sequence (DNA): TGTGCCAGCAGCACAGGGACAGCTCCCAGCAAAGCTTTCTTT. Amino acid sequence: CASSTGTAPSKAFF.

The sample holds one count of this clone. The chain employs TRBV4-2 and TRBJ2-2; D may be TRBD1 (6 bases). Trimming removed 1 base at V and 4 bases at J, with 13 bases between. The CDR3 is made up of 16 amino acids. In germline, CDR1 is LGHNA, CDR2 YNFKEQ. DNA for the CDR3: TGTGCCAGCAGCCAAGTCGCTGGGGGCGGCACCGGGGAGCTGTTTTTT. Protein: CASSQVAGGGTGELFF.

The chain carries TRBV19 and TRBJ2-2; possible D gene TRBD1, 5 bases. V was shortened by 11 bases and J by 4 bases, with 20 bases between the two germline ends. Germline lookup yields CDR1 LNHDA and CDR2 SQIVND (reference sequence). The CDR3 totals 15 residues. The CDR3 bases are TGTGCCTCACAGGAGTATCACCGAGGCACCGGGGAGCTGTTTTTT. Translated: CASQEYHRGTGELFF.

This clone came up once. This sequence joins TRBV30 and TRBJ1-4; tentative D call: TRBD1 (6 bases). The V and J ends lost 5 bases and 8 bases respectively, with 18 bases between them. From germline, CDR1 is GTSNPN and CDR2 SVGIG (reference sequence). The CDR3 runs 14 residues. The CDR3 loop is CAWDLRGGREKLFF. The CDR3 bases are TGTGCCTGGGACCTGCGTGGGGGCCGGGAAAAACTGTTTTTT.

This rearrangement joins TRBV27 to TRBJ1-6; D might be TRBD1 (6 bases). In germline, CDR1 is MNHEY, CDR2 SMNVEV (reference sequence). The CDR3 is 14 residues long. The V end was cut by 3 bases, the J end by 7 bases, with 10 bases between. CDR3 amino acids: CASSLVRGNSPLHF. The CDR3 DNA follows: TGTGCCAGCAGTTTGGTCAGGGGAAATTCACCCCTCCACTTT.

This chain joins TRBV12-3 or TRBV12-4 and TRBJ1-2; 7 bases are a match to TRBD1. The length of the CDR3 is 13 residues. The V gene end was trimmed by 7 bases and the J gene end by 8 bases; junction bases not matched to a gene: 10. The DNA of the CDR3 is TGTGCCAGCACCTTAACAGGGGCGAACGGCTACACCTTC. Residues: CASTLTGANGYTF.

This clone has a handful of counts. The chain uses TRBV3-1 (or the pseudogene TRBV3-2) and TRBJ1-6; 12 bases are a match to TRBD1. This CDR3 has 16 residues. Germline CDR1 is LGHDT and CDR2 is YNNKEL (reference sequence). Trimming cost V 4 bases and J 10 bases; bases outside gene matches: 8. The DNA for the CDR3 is TGTGCCAGCAGCCCCGGGACAGGGGGCAAGGAATCACCCCTCCACTTT. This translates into CASSPGTGGKESPLHF.

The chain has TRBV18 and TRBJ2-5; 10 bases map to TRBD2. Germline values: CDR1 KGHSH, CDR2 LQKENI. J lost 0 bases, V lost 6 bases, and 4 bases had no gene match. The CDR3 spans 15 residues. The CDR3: CASSEGLANQETQYF. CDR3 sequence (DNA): TGTGCCAGCTCCGAGGGACTAGCGAACCAAGAGACCCAGTACTTC.

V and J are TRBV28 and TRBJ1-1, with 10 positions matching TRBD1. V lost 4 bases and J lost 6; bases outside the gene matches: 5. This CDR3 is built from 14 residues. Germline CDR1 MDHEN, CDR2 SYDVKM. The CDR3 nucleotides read TGTGCCAGCAGTTCCCGGGACAGGGGACCTGAAGCTTTCTTT. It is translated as CASSSRDRGPEAFF.

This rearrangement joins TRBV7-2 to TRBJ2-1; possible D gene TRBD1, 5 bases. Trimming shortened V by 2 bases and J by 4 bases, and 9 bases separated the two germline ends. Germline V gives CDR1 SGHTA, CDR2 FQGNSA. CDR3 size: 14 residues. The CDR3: CASSLRPGYNEQFF. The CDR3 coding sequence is TGTGCCAGCAGCTTAAGGCCAGGGTACAATGAGCAGTTCTTC.

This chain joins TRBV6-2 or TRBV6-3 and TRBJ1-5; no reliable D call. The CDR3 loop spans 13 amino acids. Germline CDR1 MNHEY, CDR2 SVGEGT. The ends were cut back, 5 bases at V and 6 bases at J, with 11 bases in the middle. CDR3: CASSKARPQPQHF. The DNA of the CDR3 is TGTGCCAGCAGTAAGGCTAGACCTCAGCCCCAGCATTTT.

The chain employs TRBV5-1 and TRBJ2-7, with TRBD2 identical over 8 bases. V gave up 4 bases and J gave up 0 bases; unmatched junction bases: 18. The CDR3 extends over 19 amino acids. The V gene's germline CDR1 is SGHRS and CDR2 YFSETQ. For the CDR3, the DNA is TGCGCCAGCAGCGGACCCGGGGGGGCGGATTTCGACTACTCCTACGAGCAGTACTTC. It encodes CASSGPGGADFDYSYEQYF.

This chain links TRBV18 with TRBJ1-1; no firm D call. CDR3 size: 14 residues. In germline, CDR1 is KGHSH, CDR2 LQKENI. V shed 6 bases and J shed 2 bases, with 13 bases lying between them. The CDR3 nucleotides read TGTGCCAGCTCCATCAACAAGCGAAACACTGAAGCTTTCTTT. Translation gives CASSINKRNTEAFF.

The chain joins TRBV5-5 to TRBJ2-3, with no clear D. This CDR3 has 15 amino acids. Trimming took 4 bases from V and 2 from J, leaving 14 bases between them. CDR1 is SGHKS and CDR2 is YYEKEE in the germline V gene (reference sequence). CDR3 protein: CASSLLHRVTDTQYF. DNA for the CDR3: TGTGCCAGCAGCCTACTACATCGGGTCACAGATACGCAGTATTTT.

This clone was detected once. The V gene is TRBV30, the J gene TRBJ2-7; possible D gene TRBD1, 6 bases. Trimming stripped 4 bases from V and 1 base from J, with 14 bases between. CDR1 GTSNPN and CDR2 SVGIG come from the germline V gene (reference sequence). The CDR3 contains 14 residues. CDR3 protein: CAWNTGTLSYEQYF. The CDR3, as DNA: TGTGCCTGGAATACCGGGACACTATCCTACGAGCAGTACTTC.

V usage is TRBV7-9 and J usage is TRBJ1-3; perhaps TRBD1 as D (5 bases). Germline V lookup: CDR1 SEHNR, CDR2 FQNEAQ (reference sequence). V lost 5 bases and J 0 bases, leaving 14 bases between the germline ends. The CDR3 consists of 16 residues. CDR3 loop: CASSPGLITSGNTIYF. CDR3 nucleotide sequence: TGTGCCAGCAGCCCAGGGCTAATAACCTCTGGAAACACCATATATTTT.

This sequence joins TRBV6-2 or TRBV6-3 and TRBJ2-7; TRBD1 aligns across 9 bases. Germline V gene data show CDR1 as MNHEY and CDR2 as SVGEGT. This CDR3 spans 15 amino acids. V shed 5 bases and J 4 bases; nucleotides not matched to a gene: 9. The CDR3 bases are TGTGCCAGCAGTCCAAGGGACAGGGCAAGGTACGAGCAGTACTTC. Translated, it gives CASSPRDRARYEQYF.

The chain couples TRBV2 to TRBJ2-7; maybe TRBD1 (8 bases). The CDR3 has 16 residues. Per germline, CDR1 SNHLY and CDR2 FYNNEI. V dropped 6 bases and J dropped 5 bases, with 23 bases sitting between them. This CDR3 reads CASSGRTGQELDEQYF. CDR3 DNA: TGTGCCAGCAGCGGGAGGACAGGGCAAGAATTGGACGAGCAGTACTTC.

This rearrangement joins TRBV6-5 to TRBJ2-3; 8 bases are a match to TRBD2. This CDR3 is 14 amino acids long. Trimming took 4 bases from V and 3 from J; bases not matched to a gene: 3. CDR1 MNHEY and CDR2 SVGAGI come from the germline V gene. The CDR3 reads CASSFERGTDTQYF. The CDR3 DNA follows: TGTGCCAGCAGTTTCGAGCGGGGGACAGATACGCAGTATTTT.

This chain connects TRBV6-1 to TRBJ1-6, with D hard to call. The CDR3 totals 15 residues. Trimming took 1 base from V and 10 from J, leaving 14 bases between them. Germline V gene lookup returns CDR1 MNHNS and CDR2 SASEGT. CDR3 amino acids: CASSEEVTVYSPLHF. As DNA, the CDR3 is TGTGCCAGCAGTGAAGAGGTTACAGTTTACTCACCCCTCCACTTT.

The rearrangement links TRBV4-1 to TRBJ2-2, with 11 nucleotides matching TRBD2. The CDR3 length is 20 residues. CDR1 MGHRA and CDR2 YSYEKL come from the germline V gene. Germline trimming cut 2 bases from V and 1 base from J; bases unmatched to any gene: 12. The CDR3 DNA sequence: TGCGCCAGCAGCCAATTGGGGCTAGCGGGGGGACGACGGAACACCGGGGAGCTGTTTTTT. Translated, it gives CASSQLGLAGGRRNTGELFF.

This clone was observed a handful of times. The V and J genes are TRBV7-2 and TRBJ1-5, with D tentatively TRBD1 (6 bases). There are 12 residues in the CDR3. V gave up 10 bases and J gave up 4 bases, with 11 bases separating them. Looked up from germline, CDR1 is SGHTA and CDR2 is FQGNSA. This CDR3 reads CATTQGNQPQHF. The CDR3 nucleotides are TGTGCCACCACACAGGGTAATCAGCCCCAGCATTTT.

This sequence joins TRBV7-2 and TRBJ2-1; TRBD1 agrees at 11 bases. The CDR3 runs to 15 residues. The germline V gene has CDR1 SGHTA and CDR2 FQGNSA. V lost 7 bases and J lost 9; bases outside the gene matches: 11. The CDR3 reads CASTLGGQGAGEQFF. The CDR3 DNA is TGTGCCAGCACCCTAGGAGGACAGGGGGCAGGTGAGCAGTTCTTC.

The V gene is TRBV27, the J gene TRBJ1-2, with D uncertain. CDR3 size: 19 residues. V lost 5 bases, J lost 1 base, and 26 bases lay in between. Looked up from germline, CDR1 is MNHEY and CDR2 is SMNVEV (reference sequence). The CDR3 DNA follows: TGTGCCAGCAGTCAAAAGCCCTATCTTGGGGAGCCTAATAACTATGGCTACACCTTC. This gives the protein CASSQKPYLGEPNNYGYTF.

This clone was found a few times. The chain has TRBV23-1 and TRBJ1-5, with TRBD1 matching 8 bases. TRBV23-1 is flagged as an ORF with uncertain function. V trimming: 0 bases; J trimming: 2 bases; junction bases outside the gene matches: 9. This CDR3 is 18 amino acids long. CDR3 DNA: TGCGCCAGCAGTCAATCTAGGGGAGACAGGGGCCGCAATCAGCCCCAGCATTTT. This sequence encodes CASSQSRGDRGRNQPQHF.

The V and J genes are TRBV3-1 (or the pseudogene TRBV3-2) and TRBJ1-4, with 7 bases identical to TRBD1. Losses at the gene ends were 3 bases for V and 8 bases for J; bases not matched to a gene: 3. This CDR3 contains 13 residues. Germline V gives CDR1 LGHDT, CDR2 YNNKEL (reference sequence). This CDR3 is CASSHRTGEKLFF. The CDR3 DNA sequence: TGTGCCAGCAGCCATCGGACAGGAGAAAAACTGTTTTTT.

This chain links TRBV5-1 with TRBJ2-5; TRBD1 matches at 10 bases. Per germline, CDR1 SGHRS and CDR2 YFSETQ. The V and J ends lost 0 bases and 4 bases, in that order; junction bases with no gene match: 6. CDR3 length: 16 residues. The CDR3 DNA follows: TGCGCCAGCAGCTTGGTCGGGACAGGGGCAGGAGAGACCCAGTACTTC. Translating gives CASSLVGTGAGETQYF.

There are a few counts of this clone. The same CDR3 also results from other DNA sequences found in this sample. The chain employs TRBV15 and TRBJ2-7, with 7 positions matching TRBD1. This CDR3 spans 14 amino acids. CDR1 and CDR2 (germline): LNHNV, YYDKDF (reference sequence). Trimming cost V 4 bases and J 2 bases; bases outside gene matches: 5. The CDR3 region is CATSTRQGTYEQYF. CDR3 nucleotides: TGTGCCACCAGCACAAGACAGGGTACCTACGAGCAGTACTTC.

The CDR3 here is CASSVAGGLSTDTQYF. Here the CDR3 DNA reads TGTGCCAGCAGCGTAGCAGGGGGTCTAAGCACAGATACGCAGTATTTT. The chain has TRBV9 and TRBJ2-3; 7 bases align to TRBD1. This CDR3 has 16 amino acids. Germline V CDR1 and CDR2: SGDLS, YYNGEE. V gave up 0 bases and J gave up 0 bases; unmatched junction bases: 4.

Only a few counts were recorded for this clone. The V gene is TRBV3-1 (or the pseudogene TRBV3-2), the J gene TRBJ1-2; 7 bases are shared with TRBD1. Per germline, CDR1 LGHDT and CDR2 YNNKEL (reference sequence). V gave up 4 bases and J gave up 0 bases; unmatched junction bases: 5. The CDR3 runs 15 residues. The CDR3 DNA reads TGTGCCAGCAGCCCCCGACAGGGACCTAACTATGGCTACACCTTC. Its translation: CASSPRQGPNYGYTF.

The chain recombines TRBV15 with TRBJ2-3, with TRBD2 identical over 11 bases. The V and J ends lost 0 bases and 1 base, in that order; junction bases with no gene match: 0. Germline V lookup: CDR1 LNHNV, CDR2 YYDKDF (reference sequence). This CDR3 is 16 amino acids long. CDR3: CATSRELAGGTDTQYF. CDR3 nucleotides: TGTGCCACCAGCAGAGAACTAGCGGGGGGCACAGATACGCAGTATTTT.

The CDR3 is CASSQPLGTVEAFF. CDR3 sequence (DNA): TGTGCCAGCAGCCAACCCCTCGGGACAGTTGAAGCTTTCTTT. This sequence joins TRBV4-2 and TRBJ1-1; 7 bases map to TRBD1. CDR3 length equals 14 residues. CDR1 and CDR2 from the germline V gene are LGHNA and YNFKEQ. V was clipped by 2 bases and J by 7 bases; unmatched bases: 7.